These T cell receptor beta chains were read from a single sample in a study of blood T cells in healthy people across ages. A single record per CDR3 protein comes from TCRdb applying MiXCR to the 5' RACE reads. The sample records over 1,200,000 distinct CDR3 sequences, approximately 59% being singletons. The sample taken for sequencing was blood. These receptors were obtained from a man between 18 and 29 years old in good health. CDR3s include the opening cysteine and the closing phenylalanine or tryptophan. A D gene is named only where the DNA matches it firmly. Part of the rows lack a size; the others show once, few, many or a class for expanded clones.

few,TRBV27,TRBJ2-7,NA,TGTGCCAGTAAGGACCTTAGCTCCTACGAGCAGTACTTC,CASKDLSSYEQYF
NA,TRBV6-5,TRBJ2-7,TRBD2,TGTGCCAGCAGAAGTAGCGGGTTCCCCTACGAGCAGTACTTC,CASRSSGFPYEQYF
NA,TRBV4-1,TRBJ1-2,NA,TGCGCCAGCAGCCAAGCCTCGGTGGGCTACACCTTC,CASSQASVGYTF
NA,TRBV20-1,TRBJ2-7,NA,TGCAGTGCTAGAGACCGACTAGAATCCTACGAGCAGTACTTC,CSARDRLESYEQYF
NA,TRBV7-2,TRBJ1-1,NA,TGTGCCAGCAGCTTAGAATTGAGGGCCACTGAAGCTTTCTTT,CASSLELRATEAFF
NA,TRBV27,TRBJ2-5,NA,TGTGCCAGCAGTCCTCGCGCGGGGGCCTCCCAAGAGACCCAGTACTTC,CASSPRAGASQETQYF
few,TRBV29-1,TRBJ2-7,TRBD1,TGCAGCGCTCAACAGGGGCGCCTCTCCTACGAGCAGTACTTC,CSAQQGRLSYEQYF
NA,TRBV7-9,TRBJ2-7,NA,TGTGCCAGCAGCTTTCTGGAACAGCCTTACTACGAGCAGTACTTC,CASSFLEQPYYEQYF
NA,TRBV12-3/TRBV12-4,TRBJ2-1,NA,TGTGCCAGCAGTTTAGATGAGGGCTACAATGAGCAGTTCTTC,CASSLDEGYNEQFF
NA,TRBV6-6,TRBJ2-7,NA,TGTGCCACCTCAGAGGGGCTTACAGGGAGCTCCTACGAGCAGTACTTC,CATSEGLTGSSYEQYF
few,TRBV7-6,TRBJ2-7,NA,TGTGCCAGCAGCTTAGCTAGCGACGAGCAGTACTTC,CASSLASDEQYF
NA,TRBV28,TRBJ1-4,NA,TGTGCCAGCAGTTTTCACGGGGAAGGCGCAACTAATGAAAAACTGTTTTTT,CASSFHGEGATNEKLFF
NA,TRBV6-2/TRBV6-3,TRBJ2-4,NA,TGTGCCAGCAGTTCCCCGCACCAGGTAGCCAAAAACATTCAGTACTTC,CASSSPHQVAKNIQYF
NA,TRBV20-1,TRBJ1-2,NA,TGCAGTGCTGGCGACACAATCTGGGCCTATGGCTACACCTTC,CSAGDTIWAYGYTF
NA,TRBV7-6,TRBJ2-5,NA,TGTGCCAGCAGCCCTCGACAGGACGAAGAGACCCAGTACTTC,CASSPRQDEETQYF
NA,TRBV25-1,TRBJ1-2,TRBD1,TGTGCCAGCAGTGCAACGACAGGGAAGCGTGGCTACACCTTC,CASSATTGKRGYTF
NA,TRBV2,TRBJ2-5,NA,TGTGCCAGCAGTGATTATCTTCGCCAAGAGACCCAGTACTTC,CASSDYLRQETQYF